The clone carrying this T cell receptor (beta chain) was seen a few times. The data stem from a study of T-cell reconstitution after alpha-beta-depleted transplantation in children. V trimming: 0 bases; J trimming: 7 bases; junction bases outside the gene matches: 3. The CDR3 has 16 residues. CDR1 is SGHDN and CDR2 is FVKESK in the germline V gene. A TCRbeta library incorporating unique molecular identifiers was prepared. TCRdb itself ran the PCR reads through MiXCR, one entry per CDR3 protein. The sample has hundreds of thousands of distinct CDR3 sequences, roughly 15% seen once. The origin of this receptor is a human donor who donated a stem cell graft to a child with acute myeloid leukemia. The chain employs TRBV14 and TRBJ1-6; 10 bases agree with TRBD1. The sequenced sample was PBMCs from the stem cell graft donor, obtained from the stem cell graft. The CDR3 nucleotides read TGTGCCAGCAGCCAAGATCGGACAGGGGGGAATTCACCCCTCCACTTT. Its protein is CASSQDRTGGNSPLHF.